Detailed here is one T cell receptor beta chain. This sample is part of a study of blood T cell repertoires in COVID-19. For the study at large: From the United States, Italy and Spain came samples of acute and convalescent COVID-19. In each case, the material was cDNA or gDNA derived from T cells, B-cell-depleted T cells, or PBMCs.

The authors' processing: Amplification of reference gene primers was used by the study to estimate nucleated cell counts. This table comes from immunoSEQ multiplex PCR, and its TCRdb copy is limited to in-frame clones, with some not included. V and J calls and clone size are copied from that table; D and trimming were computed from the DNA. This table has tens of thousands of clones, more than 65% appearing once. CDR3 length equals 13 residues. V was clipped by 2 bases and J by 6 bases, with 10 bases between them. Germline values: CDR1 ENHRY, CDR2 SYGVKD. The sequenced sample consisted of peripheral blood. This receptor was obtained from a woman in her 70s with acute or convalescent COVID-19. The chain is built from TRBV10-3 and TRBJ1-2; no definite D call. For the CDR3, the DNA is TGTGCCATCAGTGAGGATAACCAGAATGGCTACACCTTC. Translated: CAISEDNQNGYTF.